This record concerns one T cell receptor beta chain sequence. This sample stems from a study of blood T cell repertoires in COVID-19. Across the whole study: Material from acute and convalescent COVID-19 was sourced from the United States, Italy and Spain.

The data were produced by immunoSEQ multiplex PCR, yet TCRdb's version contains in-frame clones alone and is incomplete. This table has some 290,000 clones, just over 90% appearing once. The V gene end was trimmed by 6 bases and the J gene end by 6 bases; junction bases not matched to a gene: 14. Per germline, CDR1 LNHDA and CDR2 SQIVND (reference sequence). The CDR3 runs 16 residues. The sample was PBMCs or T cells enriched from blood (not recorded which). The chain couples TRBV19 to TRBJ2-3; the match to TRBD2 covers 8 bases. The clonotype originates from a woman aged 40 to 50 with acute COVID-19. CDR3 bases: TGTGCCAGTAGAGCTTTGGGAGCGGGAGAATCGGATACGCAGTATTTT. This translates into CASRALGAGESDTQYF.